This T cell receptor beta chain was sequenced in a study of T cells expressing NK-cell markers. Study in general: TCR beta repertoires came from sorted CD3+CD56+NKG2C+, CD3+CD56+NKG2C- and CD3+CD56-NKG2C+ T cells. Seropositivity for HCMV was found in seven of the eight sequenced donors, with one seronegative.

TCRdb reprocessed the 5' RACE reads, keeping one entry per CDR3 protein, no DNA. Here the sample table reports about 390,000 distinct CDR3 sequences. The CDR3 has 14 amino acids. Sequences were obtained from blood T cells: a sorted CD56 or NKG2C T cell subset, CD4+ or CD8+ T cells, or bulk PBMC T cells (not recorded which). This receptor was taken from a woman aged 50 to 60 in good health. The rearrangement links TRBV12-3 or TRBV12-4 to TRBJ2-5; TCRdb picks TRBD2, but there is no DNA to check that call. Here the CDR3 reads CASSPRTSIETQYF.